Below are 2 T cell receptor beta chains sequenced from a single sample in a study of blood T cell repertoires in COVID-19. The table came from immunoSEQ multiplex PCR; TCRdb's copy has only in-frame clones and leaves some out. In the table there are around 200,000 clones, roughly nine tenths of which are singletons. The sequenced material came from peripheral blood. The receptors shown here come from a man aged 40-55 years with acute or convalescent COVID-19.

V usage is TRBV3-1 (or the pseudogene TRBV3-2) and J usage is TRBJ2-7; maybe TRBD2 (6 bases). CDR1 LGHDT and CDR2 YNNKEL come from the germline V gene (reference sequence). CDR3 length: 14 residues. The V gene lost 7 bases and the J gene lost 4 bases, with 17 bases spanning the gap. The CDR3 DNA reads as TGTGCCAGCACCGGCGCGGGGCGCGGGTACGAGCAGTACTTC. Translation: CASTGAGRGYEQYF.

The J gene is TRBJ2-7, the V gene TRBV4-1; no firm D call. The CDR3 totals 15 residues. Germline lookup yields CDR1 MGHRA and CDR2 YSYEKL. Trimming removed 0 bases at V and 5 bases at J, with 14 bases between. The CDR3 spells CASSQDESQANEQYF. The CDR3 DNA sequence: TGCGCCAGCAGCCAAGATGAAAGCCAGGCAAACGAGCAGTACTTC.